What follows are 32 T cell receptor beta chains derived from one specimen sequenced in a study of T cell responses to AZD1222 COVID-19 vaccine. Produced via immunoSEQ multiplex PCR; TCRdb's table is partial and in-frame only. The profile shows roughly 130,000 clones, about 90% of them singletons. Source: peripheral blood, taken on day 0 of AZD1222 vaccination. These receptor sequences come from an adult in good health.

V usage is TRBV3-1 (or the pseudogene TRBV3-2) and J usage is TRBJ1-1; no definite D call. The CDR3 is 15 amino acids. From germline, CDR1 is LGHDT and CDR2 YNNKEL (reference sequence). The V end lost 4 bases, the J end lost 4 bases, and 16 bases lay between the germline ends. CDR3 residues: CASSPGDREVTEAFF. Here the CDR3 DNA reads TGTGCCAGCAGCCCGGGAGATAGAGAGGTCACTGAAGCTTTCTTT.

CDR3 loop: CASSPSFGEQYF. The CDR3, as DNA: TGTGCCAGCAGCCCCAGCTTTGGGGAGCAGTACTTC. V and J are TRBV5-6 and TRBJ2-7; no reliable D call. V gave up 4 bases and J gave up 7 bases, with 12 bases separating them. The CDR3 is 12 amino acids. CDR1 and CDR2 from the germline V gene are SGHDT and YYEEEE.

The V gene is TRBV6-1, the J gene TRBJ1-6, with D unresolved. The CDR3 contains 16 residues. The germline V and J ends were trimmed by 4 bases and 5 bases, with 15 bases remaining between them. Per germline, CDR1 MNHNS and CDR2 SASEGT. In nucleotides, the CDR3 is TGTGCCAGCAGTGCCCAACAGCCGAAGAATAATTCACCCCTCCACTTT. This encodes CASSAQQPKNNSPLHF.

This chain joins TRBV28 and TRBJ1-3; D gene ambiguous. The CDR3 length is 15 residues. The V end lost 5 bases, the J end lost 0 bases, and 11 bases lay between the germline ends. Per germline, CDR1 MDHEN and CDR2 SYDVKM. The CDR3 DNA follows: TGTGCCAGCAGTCCCCATCTCATCTCTGGAAACACCATATATTTT. It specifies CASSPHLISGNTIYF.

Details on this clone: One junction end does not reproduce the germline sequence, and a read error may be involved. The V and J genes are TRBV6-5 and TRBJ2-4, with TRBD2 matching over 7 bases. The CDR3 is 12 amino acids. Germline V lookup: CDR1 MNHEY, CDR2 SVGAGI. In DNA, the CDR3 is TGCCCTTGGGGGGGGTCCAAAAACATTCAGTACTTC. Its protein product is CPWGGSKNIQYF.

This sequence joins TRBV6-2 or TRBV6-3 and TRBJ1-5, with D hard to call. Germline loops: CDR1 MNHEY, CDR2 SVGEGT. The CDR3 contains 16 residues. Trimming took off 0 bases at V and 4 bases at J, with 13 bases between the two ends. CDR3 nucleotide sequence: TGTGCCAGCAGTTACTCGAATTTCCGAGGAAATCAGCCCCAGCATTTT. Residues: CASSYSNFRGNQPQHF.

V gene TRBV6-2 or TRBV6-3 combines with J gene TRBJ2-6, with D maybe TRBD2 (6 bases). This CDR3 has 18 amino acids. V gave up 3 bases and J gave up 4 bases, with 19 bases separating them. Germline V gene data show CDR1 as MNHEY and CDR2 as SVGEGT. The CDR3 loop reads CASSYGGPVGSGANVLTF. The DNA for the CDR3 is TGTGCCAGCAGTTATGGAGGGCCCGTGGGGTCCGGGGCCAACGTCCTGACTTTC.

The J gene is TRBJ1-6, the V gene TRBV5-4; a weak D match, TRBD1 (6 bases). The germline V gene encodes CDR1 SGHNT and CDR2 YYREEE (reference sequence). The CDR3 consists of 13 residues. Trimming took 4 bases from V and 7 from J, leaving 9 bases between them. CDR3 in DNA: TGTGCCAGCAGCCCTACAGGGAATTCACCCCTCCACTTT. Encoded protein: CASSPTGNSPLHF.

Here the CDR3 reads CASSERGDLNYNEQFF. CDR3 bases: TGTGCCAGCAGTGAACGAGGAGACCTCAATTACAATGAGCAGTTCTTC. This chain links TRBV6-1 with TRBJ2-1, with D hard to call. V was cut by 2 bases and J by 4 bases, with 15 bases left in between. Germline V CDR1 and CDR2: MNHNS, SASEGT. The CDR3 is made up of 16 amino acids.

The chain couples TRBV29-1 to TRBJ2-7, with 9 bases that match TRBD1. V shed 3 bases and J 3 bases; nucleotides not matched to a gene: 0. The CDR3 length is 12 residues. Germline V gene sequence: CDR1 SQVTM, CDR2 ANQGSEA. CDR3 nucleotides: TGCAGCGTTGAGGGACAGGGCTACGAGCAGTACTTC. Translating it yields CSVEGQGYEQYF.

This chain joins TRBV5-6 and TRBJ1-5, with a weak D call TRBD1 (5 bases). This CDR3 spans 13 amino acids. Germline loops: CDR1 SGHDT, CDR2 YYEEEE. V was pared by 4 bases and J by 7 bases, with 12 bases between. CDR3 coding DNA: TGTGCCAGCAGCGGGGGGGGTGAACAGCCCCAGCATTTT. It is translated as CASSGGGEQPQHF.

The chain joins TRBV3-1 (or the pseudogene TRBV3-2) to TRBJ1-3; the D is unclear. The germline CDR1 and CDR2 sequences are LGHDT and YNNKEL (reference sequence). CDR3 size: 15 residues. The V end lost 3 bases, the J end lost 4 bases, and 13 bases lay between the germline ends. DNA for the CDR3: TGTGCCAGCAGCCAGACAACACTGTCCGGAAACACCATATATTTT. It is translated as CASSQTTLSGNTIYF.

V gene TRBV7-7 combines with J gene TRBJ1-5, with 8 bases identical to TRBD1. With 3 bases clipped from V and 4 bases from J, the junction kept 11 bases outside the gene matches. The CDR3 spans 17 residues. Germline V lookup: CDR1 SSHAT, CDR2 FNYEAQ (reference sequence). The CDR3 region is CASSFDRGGFWNQPQHF. As DNA, the CDR3 is TGTGCCAGCAGCTTCGACAGGGGAGGGTTTTGGAATCAGCCCCAGCATTTT. The whole variable domain, filled in from reference TRBV7-7 and TRBJ1-5, reads GAGVSQSPRYKVTKRGQDVTLRCDPISSHATLYWYQQALGQGPEFLTYFNYEAQPDKSGLPSDRFSAERPEGSISTLTIQRTEQRDSAMYRCASSFDRGGFWNQPQHFGDGTRLSIL.

This chain links TRBV3-1 (or the pseudogene TRBV3-2) with TRBJ1-1, with a tentative D call TRBD1 (5 bases). V lost 0 bases to trimming and J lost 7 bases, with 9 bases between them. The CDR3 consists of 13 residues. The germline CDR1 and CDR2 sequences are LGHDT and YNNKEL (reference sequence). This CDR3 is CASSQDAGVEAFF. The CDR3 DNA follows: TGTGCCAGCAGCCAAGATGCGGGGGTTGAAGCTTTCTTT.

This chain joins TRBV19 and TRBJ1-1; 9 bases are shared with TRBD1. This CDR3 spans 13 amino acids. Germline V gene data show CDR1 as LNHDA and CDR2 as SQIVND (reference sequence). Trimming cost V 6 bases and J 6 bases; bases outside gene matches: 5. The CDR3 nucleotides are TGTGCCAGTAGAACACAGGGGGCCGCTGAAGCTTTCTTT. This translates into CASRTQGAAEAFF.

The V call is TRBV25-1, the J call TRBJ2-5, with TRBD1 as a possible D gene (6 bases). V was clipped by 6 bases and J by 3 bases, with 11 bases between them. This CDR3 spans 13 amino acids. Looked up from germline, CDR1 is MGHDK and CDR2 is SYGVNS. The CDR3 is CASRSGAEETQYF. Written as DNA, the CDR3 is TGTGCCAGCAGATCAGGGGCTGAAGAGACCCAGTACTTC.

The CDR3 spells CASSLARIDWANTGELFF. The DNA of the CDR3 is TGTGCCAGCAGTTTAGCGCGAATAGACTGGGCGAACACCGGGGAGCTGTTTTTT. This sequence joins TRBV27 and TRBJ2-2; no reliable D call. The CDR3 spans 18 residues. V gave up 2 bases and J gave up 0 bases, with 16 bases separating them. The germline V gene encodes CDR1 MNHEY and CDR2 SMNVEV (reference sequence).

The chain employs TRBV5-1 and TRBJ1-1, with D unresolved. Germline assignment: CDR1 SGHRS and CDR2 YFSETQ. V was trimmed by 5 bases and J by 4 bases, leaving 9 bases between them. This CDR3 is built from 12 residues. CDR3 sequence reads: CASSFEGTEAFF. CDR3 sequence (DNA): TGCGCCAGCAGTTTCGAGGGCACTGAAGCTTTCTTT.

This clone was detected only a few times. The sample holds other DNA sequences that translate to the same CDR3. The chain is built from TRBV4-2 and TRBJ1-6; D remains unclear. Germline V gives CDR1 LGHNA, CDR2 YNFKEQ. V lost 0 bases, J lost 0 bases, and 9 bases lay in between. There are 17 residues in the CDR3. The CDR3 nucleotides read TGTGCCAGCAGCCAAGAATCTCGCAGCTCCTATAATTCACCCCTCCACTTT. It specifies CASSQESRSSYNSPLHF.

The rearrangement uses TRBV15 and TRBJ2-2, with D perhaps TRBD1 (6 bases). The V end lost 1 base, the J end lost 4 bases, and 10 bases lay between the germline ends. The CDR3 is 15 amino acids. Germline loops: CDR1 LNHNV, CDR2 YYDKDF (reference sequence). CDR3 DNA: TGTGCCACCAGCAGAGGTACAGGGTCCACCGGGGAGCTGTTTTTT. This sequence encodes CATSRGTGSTGELFF.

The V gene is TRBV5-1, the J gene TRBJ1-1, with D hard to call. The germline V gene has CDR1 SGHRS and CDR2 YFSETQ. The CDR3 runs 14 residues. Trimming pared 1 base from V and 1 base from J, leaving 8 bases between. CDR3 DNA: TGCGCCAGCAGCTTGAGAGGCCAGAACACTGAAGCTTTCTTT. Translating it yields CASSLRGQNTEAFF.

The V gene is TRBV6-5, the J gene TRBJ1-1, with 11 bases fitting TRBD1. This CDR3 has 13 amino acids. The V gene end was trimmed by 6 bases and the J gene end by 8 bases; junction bases not matched to a gene: 5. CDR1 is MNHEY and CDR2 is SVGAGI in the germline V gene. This chain's CDR3 is CASSPGTGGEAFF. CDR3 in DNA: TGTGCCAGCAGCCCCGGGACAGGGGGAGAAGCTTTCTTT.

This clone has a handful of counts. The chain employs TRBV6-2 or TRBV6-3 and TRBJ2-3; no clear D. Trimming removed 5 bases from V and 4 bases from J, with 10 bases in between. The length of the CDR3 is 13 residues. Germline CDR1 reads MNHEY; CDR2 reads SVGEGT. CDR3 residues: CASSRSGADTQYF. The CDR3 nucleotides read TGTGCCAGCAGTCGTAGTGGGGCAGATACGCAGTATTTT.

This sequence joins TRBV5-1 and TRBJ2-5; TRBD1 aligns across 8 bases. Germline V lookup: CDR1 SGHRS, CDR2 YFSETQ. The CDR3 consists of 15 residues. With 1 base clipped from V and 2 bases from J, the junction kept 4 bases outside the gene matches. The chain's CDR3 is CASSLNGQGQETQYF. The CDR3 nucleotides are TGCGCCAGCAGCTTGAACGGACAGGGACAAGAGACCCAGTACTTC.

The chain links TRBV2 to TRBJ1-5; TRBD1 matches at 7 bases. The CDR3 loop spans 15 amino acids. Germline CDR1 SNHLY, CDR2 FYNNEI. Trimming took 4 bases from V and 2 from J; bases not matched to a gene: 5. CDR3 sequence (DNA): TGTGCCAGCAGTGGTTCAGGGGGTGGCAATCAGCCCCAGCATTTT. This translates into CASSGSGGGNQPQHF.

On this clone: This same CDR3 is encoded by further DNA sequences in the sample. The chain links TRBV7-9 to TRBJ2-7; the D gene is possibly TRBD1 (5 bases). CDR1 is SEHNR, CDR2 FQNEAQ, per germline (reference sequence). This CDR3 comprises 11 residues. Deletions cut 5 bases from V and 4 bases from J, with 6 bases between. The CDR3 DNA follows: TGTGCCAGCAGCCCAGGGTACGAGCAGTACTTC. The encoded protein is CASSPGYEQYF. Using reference TRBV7-9 and TRBJ2-7 for the parts outside the CDR3, the full variable domain is DTGVSQNPRHKITKRGQNVTFRCDPISEHNRLYWYRQTLGQGPEFLTYFQNEAQLEKSRLLSDRFSAERPKGSFSTLEIQRTEQGDSAMYLCASSPGYEQYFGPGTRLTVT.

This chain links TRBV5-1 with TRBJ2-1, with 10 nucleotides matching TRBD1. Germline trimming cut 4 bases from V and 7 bases from J; bases unmatched to any gene: 8. This CDR3 comprises 15 residues. In germline, CDR1 is SGHRS, CDR2 YFSETQ. The CDR3 reads CASSIDRGRVNEQFF. DNA for the CDR3: TGCGCCAGCAGCATAGACAGGGGGCGGGTAAATGAGCAGTTCTTC.

The chain combines TRBV9 with TRBJ2-7; 9 nucleotides align to TRBD1. Trimming cost V 4 bases and J 5 bases; bases outside gene matches: 7. The germline gives CDR1 SGDLS, CDR2 YYNGEE. The length of the CDR3 is 14 residues. CDR3 sequence reads: CASSPDRGKDEQYF. The CDR3 nucleotides are TGTGCCAGCAGCCCCGACAGGGGGAAGGACGAGCAGTACTTC.

This sequence joins TRBV5-1 and TRBJ1-3; a weak D match, TRBD1 (6 bases). This CDR3 is 14 amino acids long. Germline V gives CDR1 SGHRS, CDR2 YFSETQ. Deletions cut 4 bases from V and 4 bases from J, with 12 bases between. DNA for the CDR3: TGCGCCAGCAGCCCTCGGACAGACGGAAACACCATATATTTT. Its translation: CASSPRTDGNTIYF.

The chain combines TRBV6-4 with TRBJ2-2; D not certain. CDR3 length: 13 residues. With 0 bases removed from V and 5 bases from J, the gap between germline ends came to 4 bases. The germline gives CDR1 MRHNA, CDR2 SNTAGT. CDR3 amino acids: CASSDSTTGELFF. CDR3 coding DNA: TGTGCCAGCAGTGACTCGACTACCGGGGAGCTGTTTTTT.

This clone was observed a few times. The chain is built from TRBV3-1 (or the pseudogene TRBV3-2) and TRBJ1-4; 7 bases fit TRBD1. Germline V gives CDR1 LGHDT, CDR2 YNNKEL (reference sequence). V was pared by 4 bases and J by 5 bases, with 10 bases of the junction left unmatched. The CDR3 length is 16 residues. In nucleotides, the CDR3 is TGTGCCAGCAGCCCAAGAGGGGGCTACTTGAATGAAAAACTGTTTTTT. Protein sequence: CASSPRGGYLNEKLFF.

V usage is TRBV3-1 (or the pseudogene TRBV3-2) and J usage is TRBJ2-1; 11 bases align to TRBD1. This CDR3 has 15 amino acids. CDR1 and CDR2 (germline): LGHDT, YNNKEL (reference sequence). V shed 1 base, J shed 7 bases, and the junction held 3 bases outside the gene matches. The chain's CDR3 is CASSQGTGGWNEQFF. DNA for the CDR3: TGTGCCAGCAGCCAAGGGACAGGGGGCTGGAATGAGCAGTTCTTC.